Below, 26 T cell receptor beta chains from the same sample are listed, as sequenced in a study of cytomegalovirus exposure and HLA in healthy donors. Primers included in the PCR were 60 Vbeta and 13 Jbeta primers. Clones were sequenced by immunoSEQ multiplex PCR, and TCRdb holds only the in-frame ones, with some missing. Of some 65,000 clones in the sample, 55% to 65% are singletons; the top ten hold approximately 2.6%. The sample consisted of PBMCs. These receptors were taken from a man aged 25-45 years in good health and CMV-seronegative.

Only a few counts were recorded for this clone. The chain uses TRBV4-2 and TRBJ1-4; 11 nucleotides line up with TRBD1. The V gene's germline CDR1 is LGHNA and CDR2 YNFKEQ. V was pared by 4 bases and J by 5 bases, with 3 bases of the junction left unmatched. The CDR3 loop spans 15 amino acids. The CDR3 DNA reads TGTGCCAGCAGCCCTGGACAGGGGGCCAATGAAAAACTGTTTTTT. Translating it yields CASSPGQGANEKLFF.

This rearrangement joins TRBV13 to TRBJ1-4; 7 bases align to TRBD1. Germline CDR1 reads PRHDT; CDR2 reads FYEKMQ (reference sequence). This CDR3 contains 15 residues. After removal of 3 bases from V and 4 bases from J, the junction contained 5 bases not matched to a gene. The CDR3 region has the DNA TGTGCCAGCAGCTTGGTGGGACAGAGTAATGAAAAACTGTTTTTT. It codes for CASSLVGQSNEKLFF.

The rearrangement uses TRBV7-6 and TRBJ2-7, with TRBD1 matching 10 bases. V shed 1 base, J shed 5 bases, and the junction held 2 bases outside the gene matches. The CDR3 has 14 amino acids. From germline, CDR1 is SGHVS and CDR2 FNYEAQ. The CDR3 protein is CASSLVGTGDEQYF. The CDR3 DNA follows: TGTGCCAGCAGCTTAGTAGGGACAGGGGACGAGCAGTACTTC.

The CDR3 spells CASSPHHSNQPQHF. The DNA for the CDR3 is TGTGCCAGCAGCCCACACCACAGCAATCAGCCCCAGCATTTT. The V call is TRBV7-8, the J call TRBJ1-5; D uncertain. The CDR3 consists of 14 residues. V lost 5 bases and J lost 1, with 9 bases in between. Germline CDR1 is SGHVS and CDR2 is FQNEAQ.

The chain uses TRBV7-3 and TRBJ1-4, with unresolved D. V shed 5 bases and J shed 0 bases, with 10 bases lying between them. Germline CDR1 reads SGHTA; CDR2 reads FQGTGA. The CDR3 is 15 residues long. CDR3 protein: CASSLNRATNEKLFF. CDR3 in DNA: TGTGCCAGCAGCCTCAACAGAGCAACTAATGAAAAACTGTTTTTT.

The V gene is TRBV27, the J gene TRBJ1-3; 8 positions match TRBD1. The CDR3 consists of 13 residues. V lost 7 bases, J lost 3 bases, and 2 bases stayed unmatched. Germline V gene lookup returns CDR1 MNHEY and CDR2 SMNVEV (reference sequence). The CDR3 sequence: CASTTGGGNTIYF. CDR3 sequence (DNA): TGTGCCAGCACCACAGGGGGTGGAAACACCATATATTTT.

The chain links TRBV30 to TRBJ1-1; 7 positions agree with TRBD1. Trimming at V came to 0 bases and at J to 7 bases, leaving 14 bases not matched to a gene. Per the germline V gene, CDR1 is GTSNPN and CDR2 is SVGIG (reference sequence). This CDR3 is built from 16 residues. The CDR3, as DNA: TGTGCCTGGAGTGTAGAGGGAAGGGGGCTTTGGTGTGAAGCTTTCTTT. Translated, it gives CAWSVEGRGLWCEAFF.

The chain is built from TRBV6-6 and TRBJ2-7; the match to TRBD1 covers 9 bases. Trimming removed 2 bases from V and 5 bases from J; junction bases left unmatched: 7. The CDR3 is 15 amino acids. Germline CDR1 is MNHNY and CDR2 is SVGAGI (reference sequence). The CDR3 DNA follows: TGTGCCAGCAGTTACGGCGGGACAGGGCTCAACGAGCAGTACTTC. Translating it yields CASSYGGTGLNEQYF.

This clone was observed a handful of times. The V call is TRBV4-1, the J call TRBJ2-5, with D perhaps matching TRBD2 (5 bases). Germline V gene sequence: CDR1 MGHRA, CDR2 YSYEKL. This CDR3 comprises 14 residues. V shed 1 base and J shed 3 bases, with 9 bases lying between them. CDR3 amino acids: CASSQGWGEETQYF. The CDR3, as DNA: TGCGCCAGCAGCCAAGGATGGGGAGAAGAGACCCAGTACTTC.

The V call is TRBV5-6, the J call TRBJ2-7, with D tentatively TRBD1 (6 bases). The V end lost 1 base, the J end lost 13 bases, and 18 bases lay between the germline ends. There are 13 residues in the CDR3. CDR1 is SGHDT, CDR2 YYEEEE, per germline. In nucleotides, the CDR3 is TGTGCCAGCAGCTTGTTTCCGGGACAACATGAATACTTC. This sequence encodes CASSLFPGQHEYF.

V is TRBV7-3 and J is TRBJ2-1; maybe TRBD2 (6 bases). CDR3 size: 15 residues. Trimming took 5 bases from V and 2 from J, leaving 13 bases between them. Germline V gene lookup returns CDR1 SGHTA and CDR2 FQGTGA. The CDR3, as DNA: TGTGCCAGCAGCATCATGGGAGGAACCTACAATGAGCAGTTCTTC. Its protein is CASSIMGGTYNEQFF.

The rearrangement joins TRBV18 to TRBJ2-7; tentatively, D is TRBD1 (6 bases). The V gene lost 3 bases and the J gene lost 5 bases, with 11 bases spanning the gap. Germline V gene data show CDR1 as KGHSH and CDR2 as LQKENI. CDR3 size: 13 residues. CDR3 loop: CASSPDRNHEQYF. DNA of the CDR3: TGTGCCAGCTCACCCGACAGGAATCACGAGCAGTACTTC.

The J gene is TRBJ2-3, the V gene TRBV7-3; D remains unclear. Per the germline V gene, CDR1 is SGHTA and CDR2 is FQGTGA. The CDR3 length is 13 residues. The V gene lost 4 bases and the J gene lost 2 bases, with 7 bases spanning the gap. The CDR3 bases are TGTGCCAGCAGCTCACAGCCCACAGATACGCAGTATTTT. This gives the protein CASSSQPTDTQYF.

J is TRBJ2-5 and V is TRBV7-2; 7 nucleotides agree with TRBD2. J lost 2 bases, V lost 0 bases, and 6 bases had no gene match. CDR3 length equals 16 residues. The V gene's germline CDR1 is SGHTA and CDR2 FQGNSA. The CDR3 loop is CASSLATGGRQETQYF. CDR3 in DNA: TGTGCCAGCAGCTTAGCAACGGGGGGTAGGCAAGAGACCCAGTACTTC.

The chain is built from TRBV7-9 and TRBJ1-2; the D is unclear. The V gene's germline CDR1 is SEHNR and CDR2 FQNEAQ (reference sequence). With 6 bases removed from V and 0 bases from J, the gap between germline ends came to 14 bases. This CDR3 is built from 15 residues. This CDR3 reads CASSPPAGSNYGYTF. DNA for the CDR3: TGTGCCAGCAGTCCCCCGGCGGGGTCTAACTATGGCTACACCTTC.

For the CDR3, the DNA is TGTGCCAGCAGTGACCCTGGGACAGGACGCACTGAAGCTTTCTTT. Translating gives CASSDPGTGRTEAFF. The chain couples TRBV25-1 to TRBJ1-1; 8 bases line up with TRBD1. CDR3 length: 15 residues. Germline trimming cut 3 bases from V and 4 bases from J; bases unmatched to any gene: 7. Germline V lookup: CDR1 MGHDK, CDR2 SYGVNS.

The chain joins TRBV4-2 to TRBJ1-1; D is possibly TRBD1 (5 bases). The CDR3 has 16 amino acids. V was pared by 0 bases and J by 5 bases, with 16 bases between. Germline-derived CDR1 and CDR2 are LGHNA and YNFKEQ. CDR3 bases: TGTGCCAGCAGCCAAGATCCCAGCTCCCGGGGGACTGAAGCTTTCTTT. As protein: CASSQDPSSRGTEAFF.

The V gene is TRBV5-4, the J gene TRBJ2-1; 15 nucleotides match TRBD2. The CDR3 consists of 18 residues. The V segment lost 4 bases and the J segment 4 bases; nucleotides outside the gene matches: 9. Germline V gene lookup returns CDR1 SGHNT and CDR2 YYREEE (reference sequence). CDR3 sequence: CASSMPGTSGGPYNEQFF. CDR3 in DNA: TGTGCCAGCAGCATGCCGGGGACTAGCGGGGGGCCTTACAATGAGCAGTTCTTC. Using reference TRBV5-4 and TRBJ2-1 for the parts outside the CDR3, the full variable domain is ETGVTQSPTHLIKTRGQQVTLRCSSQSGHNTVSWYQQALGQGPQFIFQYYREEENGRGNFPPRFSGLQFPNYSSELNVNALELDDSALYLCASSMPGTSGGPYNEQFFGPGTRLTVL.

This clone was seen a handful of times. The chain combines TRBV7-9 with TRBJ2-1, with D tentatively TRBD2 (6 bases). V was clipped by 4 bases and J by 10 bases, with 20 bases between them. The CDR3 contains 15 residues. Germline CDR1 SEHNR, CDR2 FQNEAQ (reference sequence). The CDR3 DNA follows: TGTGCCAGCAGCTCCCTTGGGGGGAGAAAGGGGGAGCAGTTCTTC. It is translated as CASSSLGGRKGEQFF.

The chain joins TRBV19 to TRBJ1-1; D is undetermined. The CDR3 is 13 amino acids. Germline-derived CDR1 and CDR2 are LNHDA and SQIVND (reference sequence). V was cut by 7 bases and J by 6 bases, with 15 bases left in between. The CDR3 protein is CASTELRIPEAFF. As DNA, the CDR3 is TGTGCCAGTACGGAATTGAGGATTCCTGAAGCTTTCTTT.

This rearrangement joins TRBV5-6 to TRBJ1-2; D is undetermined. Looked up from germline, CDR1 is SGHDT and CDR2 is YYEEEE. The length of the CDR3 is 14 residues. V shed 1 base and J shed 4 bases, with 11 bases lying between them. CDR3 coding DNA: TGTGCCAGCAGCTTGTGGGAGGGAACCTATGGCTACACCTTC. Protein product: CASSLWEGTYGYTF.

The chain recombines TRBV2 with TRBJ2-7; D not resolved. The V and J ends lost 6 bases and 3 bases respectively, with 9 bases between them. CDR1 SNHLY and CDR2 FYNNEI come from the germline V gene. CDR3 length: 12 amino acids. CDR3 nucleotide sequence: TGTGCCAGCAGGGCCCAGAACTACGAGCAGTACTTC. This codes for CASRAQNYEQYF. The variable domain in full, completed from reference TRBV2 and TRBJ2-7, reads EPEVTQTPSHQVTQMGQEVILRCVPISNHLYFYWYRQILGQKVEFLVSFYNNEISEKSEIFDDQFSVERPDGSNFTLKIRSTKLEDSAMYFCASRAQNYEQYFGPGTRLTVT.

The chain uses TRBV4-1 and TRBJ2-1; D is possibly TRBD2 (6 bases). The germline CDR1 and CDR2 sequences are MGHRA and YSYEKL. This CDR3 spans 17 amino acids. V gave up 4 bases and J gave up 7 bases, with 23 bases separating them. CDR3 amino acids: CASSLWGDAGPGNEQFF. CDR3 DNA sequence: TGCGCCAGCAGCCTCTGGGGCGACGCGGGGCCGGGGAATGAGCAGTTCTTC.

This clone was counted a few times. The chain joins TRBV5-6 to TRBJ1-2; D is unresolved. Germline V gives CDR1 SGHDT, CDR2 YYEEEE. V was pared by 2 bases and J by 3 bases, with 5 bases between. The length of the CDR3 is 12 residues. CDR3 region: CASSFADYGYTF. DNA for the CDR3: TGTGCCAGCAGCTTCGCAGACTATGGCTACACCTTC.

The rearrangement joins TRBV7-7 to TRBJ2-5; 12 bases are shared with TRBD2. CDR1 is SSHAT, CDR2 FNYEAQ, per germline (reference sequence). Losses at the gene ends were 5 bases for V and 4 bases for J; bases not matched to a gene: 2. The CDR3 is 14 residues long. The CDR3 protein is CASSVGLAGETQYF. CDR3 bases: TGTGCCAGCAGCGTGGGACTAGCGGGAGAGACCCAGTACTTC.

The chain couples TRBV6-6 to TRBJ2-7, with D possibly matching TRBD1 (5 bases). Per germline, CDR1 MNHNY and CDR2 SVGAGI (reference sequence). V was trimmed by 5 bases and J by 3 bases, leaving 17 bases between them. The CDR3 is 15 amino acids. CDR3 nucleotide sequence: TGTGCCAGCAGTCCGCCGGGTCCTAGGGGCTACGAGCAGTACTTC. This sequence encodes CASSPPGPRGYEQYF.